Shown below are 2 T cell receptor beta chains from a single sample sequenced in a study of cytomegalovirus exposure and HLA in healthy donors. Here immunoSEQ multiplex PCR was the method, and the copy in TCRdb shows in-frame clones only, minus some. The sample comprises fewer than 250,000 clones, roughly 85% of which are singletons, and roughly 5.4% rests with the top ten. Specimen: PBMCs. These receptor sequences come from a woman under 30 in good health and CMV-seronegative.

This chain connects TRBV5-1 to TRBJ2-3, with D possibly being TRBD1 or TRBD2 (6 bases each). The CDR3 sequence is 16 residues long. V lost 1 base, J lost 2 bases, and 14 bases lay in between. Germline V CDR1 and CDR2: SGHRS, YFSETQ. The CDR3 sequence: CASSLWGAGTTDTQYF. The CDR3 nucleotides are TGCGCCAGCAGCTTGTGGGGGGCAGGGACCACAGATACGCAGTATTTT.

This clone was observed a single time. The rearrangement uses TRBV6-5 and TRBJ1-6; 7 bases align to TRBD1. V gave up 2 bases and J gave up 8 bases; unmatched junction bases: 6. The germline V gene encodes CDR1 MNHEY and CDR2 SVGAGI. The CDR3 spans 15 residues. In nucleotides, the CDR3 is TGTGCCAGCAGTTACGGGCAGGGGGTCGATTCACCCCTCCACTTT. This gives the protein CASSYGQGVDSPLHF.